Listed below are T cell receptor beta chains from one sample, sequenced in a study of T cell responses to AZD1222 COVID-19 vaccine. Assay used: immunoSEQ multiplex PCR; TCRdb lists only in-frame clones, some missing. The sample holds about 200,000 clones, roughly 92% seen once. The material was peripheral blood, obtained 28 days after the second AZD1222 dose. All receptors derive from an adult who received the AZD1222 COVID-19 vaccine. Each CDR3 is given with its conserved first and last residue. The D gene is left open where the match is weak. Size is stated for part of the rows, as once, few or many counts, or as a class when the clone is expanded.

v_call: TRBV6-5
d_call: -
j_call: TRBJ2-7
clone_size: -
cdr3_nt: TGTGCCAGCAGAAAAGACAGACTAGGATACGAGCAGTACTTC
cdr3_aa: CASRKDRLGYEQYF

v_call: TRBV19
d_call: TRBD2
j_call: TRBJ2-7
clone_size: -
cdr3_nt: TGTGCCAGTACCTCTAGCGGGAAAACCTACGAGCAGTACTTC
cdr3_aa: CASTSSGKTYEQYF

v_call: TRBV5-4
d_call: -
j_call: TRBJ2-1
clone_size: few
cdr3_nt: TGTGCCAGCAGCTCTCCGTCGTCCGTCCGAGGTGAGCAGTTCTTC
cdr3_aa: CASSSPSSVRGEQFF

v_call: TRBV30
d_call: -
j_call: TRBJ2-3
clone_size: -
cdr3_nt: TGTGCCTGTACTTCGGAGACAGATACGCAGTATTTT
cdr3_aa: CACTSETDTQYF

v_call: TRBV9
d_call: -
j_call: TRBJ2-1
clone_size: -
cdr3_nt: TGTGCCAGCAGCGTGGGTTCTAGCGCCTCCTACAATGAGCAGTTCTTC
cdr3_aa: CASSVGSSASYNEQFF

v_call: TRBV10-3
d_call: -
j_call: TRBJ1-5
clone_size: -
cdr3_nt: TGTGCCATCAGGGAGGGGAATCAGCCCCAGCATTTT
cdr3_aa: CAIREGNQPQHF

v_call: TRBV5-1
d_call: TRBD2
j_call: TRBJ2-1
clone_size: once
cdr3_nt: TGCGCCAGCAGCCTGAGACTAGCGGGTACTAATGAGCAGTTCTTC
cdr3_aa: CASSLRLAGTNEQFF

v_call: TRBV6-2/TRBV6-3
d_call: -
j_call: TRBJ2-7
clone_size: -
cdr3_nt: TGTGCCAGCAGTTGGACCCGGGCCAGCGGGTTCTACGAGCAGTACTTC
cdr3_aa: CASSWTRASGFYEQYF

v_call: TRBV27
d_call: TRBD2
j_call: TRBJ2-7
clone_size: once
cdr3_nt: TGTGCCAGCAGTTTAAGTCCTAGCGGTTACTACGAGCAGTACTTC
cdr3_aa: CASSLSPSGYYEQYF

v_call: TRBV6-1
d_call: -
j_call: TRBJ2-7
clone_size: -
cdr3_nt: TGTGCCAGCAGTGACGTCCCCCGGGACGAGCAGTACTTC
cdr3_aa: CASSDVPRDEQYF

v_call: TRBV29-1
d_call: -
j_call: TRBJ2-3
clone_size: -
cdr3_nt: TGCAGCGTTGACCCAGCGGAGGGCGAAGAGTATTTT
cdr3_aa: CSVDPAEGEEYF

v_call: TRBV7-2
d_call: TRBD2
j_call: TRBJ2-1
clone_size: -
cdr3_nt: TGTGCCAGCAGCGTACGGGAGGGCCCTCCCTACAATGAGCAGTTCTTC
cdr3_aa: CASSVREGPPYNEQFF

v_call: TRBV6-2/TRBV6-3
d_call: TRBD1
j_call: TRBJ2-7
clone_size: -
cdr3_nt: TGTGCCAGCAGTGACCGGGGCAGGGGGAAAATATACGAGCAGTACTTC
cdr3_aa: CASSDRGRGKIYEQYF

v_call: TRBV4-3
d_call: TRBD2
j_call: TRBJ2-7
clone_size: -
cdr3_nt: TGCGCCAGCAGCCAAGAGAGGCTAGCGGGCCGGTCCGACTACGAGCAGTACTTC
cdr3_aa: CASSQERLAGRSDYEQYF

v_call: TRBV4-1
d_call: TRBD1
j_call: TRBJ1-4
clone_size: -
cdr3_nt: TGCGCCAGCAGCCAAGAATTGGAGACAGGGACTAATGAAAAACTGTTTTTT
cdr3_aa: CASSQELETGTNEKLFF